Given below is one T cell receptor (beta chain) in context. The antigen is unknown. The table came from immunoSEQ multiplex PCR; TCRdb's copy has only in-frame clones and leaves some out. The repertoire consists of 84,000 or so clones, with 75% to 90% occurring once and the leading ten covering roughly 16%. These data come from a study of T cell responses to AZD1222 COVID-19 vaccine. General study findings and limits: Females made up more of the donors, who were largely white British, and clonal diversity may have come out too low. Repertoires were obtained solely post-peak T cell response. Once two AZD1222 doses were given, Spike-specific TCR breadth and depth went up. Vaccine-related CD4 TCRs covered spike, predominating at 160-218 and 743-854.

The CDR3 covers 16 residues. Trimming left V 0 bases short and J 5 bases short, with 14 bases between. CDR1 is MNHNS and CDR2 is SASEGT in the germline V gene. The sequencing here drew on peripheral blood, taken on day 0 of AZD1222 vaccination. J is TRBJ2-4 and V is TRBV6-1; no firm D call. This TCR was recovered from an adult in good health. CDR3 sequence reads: CASSEASPSRQNIQYF. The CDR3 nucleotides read TGTGCCAGCAGTGAAGCTTCCCCCAGTCGCCAAAACATTCAGTACTTC.